These 19 T cell receptor beta chains came from one sample sequenced in a study of shared clonotypes between healthy human individuals. Using immunoSEQ multiplex PCR, the repertoire was profiled, and TCRdb retains in-frame clones only, with some absent. The sample includes roughly 520,000 clones, around 96% of them seen just once. Sequencing input: naive CD4+ T cells sorted from blood. The subset: CD45RA+ positively selected. Every receptor here comes from a woman aged 25 to 45 in good health.

J is TRBJ2-1 and V is TRBV27; D gene unclear. V lost 6 bases, J lost 0 bases, and 9 bases lay in between. Germline CDR1 MNHEY, CDR2 SMNVEV (reference sequence). The CDR3 length is 14 residues. CDR3 residues: CASRPTFSYNEQFF. The CDR3 DNA follows: TGTGCCAGCAGACCGACGTTCTCCTACAATGAGCAGTTCTTC.

J is TRBJ1-2 and V is TRBV6-5; D gene uncertain. The CDR3 has 12 amino acids. Trimming pared 5 bases from V and 8 bases from J, leaving 12 bases between. The germline gives CDR1 MNHEY, CDR2 SVGAGI. CDR3 protein: CASSADGGGYTF. CDR3 DNA sequence: TGTGCCAGCAGTGCGGACGGCGGCGGCTACACCTTC.

The V and J genes are TRBV7-9 and TRBJ2-1, with D unresolved. CDR3 length equals 15 residues. V dropped 5 bases and J dropped 0 bases, with 11 bases sitting between them. CDR1 is SEHNR and CDR2 is FQNEAQ in the germline V gene (reference sequence). The CDR3 loop reads CASSRRKASYNEQFF. The CDR3 DNA sequence: TGTGCCAGCAGCCGCCGGAAGGCCTCCTACAATGAGCAGTTCTTC.

The chain couples TRBV27 to TRBJ2-2, with D perhaps matching TRBD1 or TRBD2 (6 bases each). The CDR3 loop spans 17 amino acids. Germline CDR1 is MNHEY and CDR2 is SMNVEV (reference sequence). V lost 7 bases to trimming and J lost 5 bases, with 23 bases between them. The CDR3 region is CASNVGLGGGGTGELFF. The CDR3 DNA is TGTGCCAGCAACGTCGGCCTGGGGGGCGGTGGAACCGGGGAGCTGTTTTTT.

The chain has TRBV19 and TRBJ2-7; possible D gene TRBD1, 5 bases. CDR1 LNHDA and CDR2 SQIVND come from the germline V gene (reference sequence). The ends were cut back, 8 bases at V and 0 bases at J, with 14 bases in the middle. The length of the CDR3 is 14 residues. In nucleotides, the CDR3 is TGTGCCAGTTCCGACAGTTCCGGCTCCTACGAGCAGTACTTC. Translating gives CASSDSSGSYEQYF.

The genes are TRBV30 and TRBJ2-3; 7 nucleotides line up with TRBD2. The germline V gene encodes CDR1 GTSNPN and CDR2 SVGIG (reference sequence). Germline trimming cut 5 bases from V and 11 bases from J; bases unmatched to any gene: 13. The CDR3 spans 13 residues. The CDR3 loop is CAWEREGSGRQYF. The CDR3 DNA reads TGTGCCTGGGAAAGGGAGGGGTCCGGTAGGCAGTATTTT. Filled out from reference TRBV30 and TRBJ2-3, the complete variable domain reads SQTIHQWPATLVQPVGSPLSLECTVEGTSNPNLYWYRQAAGRGLQLLFYSVGIGQISSEVPQNLSASRPQDRQFILSSKKLLLSDSGFYLCAWEREGSGRQYFGPGTRLTVL.

The genes are TRBV5-1 and TRBJ1-4; TRBD1 aligns across 7 bases. V was clipped by 4 bases and J by 3 bases; unmatched bases: 6. The CDR3 spans 15 residues. Germline V gives CDR1 SGHRS, CDR2 YFSETQ. CDR3 protein: CASSPDRAANEKLFF. The CDR3 DNA reads as TGCGCCAGCAGCCCCGACAGGGCTGCTAATGAAAAACTGTTTTTT.

This sequence joins TRBV15 and TRBJ2-1; 10 positions match TRBD1. From germline, CDR1 is LNHNV and CDR2 YYDKDF (reference sequence). V lost 2 bases, J lost 6 bases, and 16 bases stayed unmatched. The CDR3 covers 19 residues. The CDR3 loop is CATSRSLIQTGTGANEQFF. The CDR3 nucleotides are TGTGCCACCAGCAGATCCCTAATACAGACCGGGACAGGGGCCAATGAGCAGTTCTTC.

The chain uses TRBV7-3 and TRBJ2-3; 10 bases are a match to TRBD1. The CDR3 spans 16 residues. Looked up from germline, CDR1 is SGHTA and CDR2 is FQGTGA. J lost 5 bases, V lost 2 bases, and 7 bases had no gene match. The CDR3 region has the DNA TGTGCCAGCAGCTTAGGGGACAGGGGTCGAATAGATACGCAGTATTTT. Encoded protein: CASSLGDRGRIDTQYF.

The V and J genes are TRBV4-1 and TRBJ2-1; TRBD2 agrees at 14 bases. This CDR3 contains 15 residues. V trimming: 4 bases; J trimming: 8 bases; junction bases outside the gene matches: 4. Per germline, CDR1 MGHRA and CDR2 YSYEKL. The CDR3 sequence is CASSPGTSGSDEQFF. The CDR3 region has the DNA TGCGCCAGCAGCCCGGGGACTAGCGGGAGTGATGAGCAGTTCTTC.

This clone was observed a single time. The chain recombines TRBV11-2 with TRBJ2-3; D perhaps matches TRBD2 (6 bases). The length of the CDR3 is 17 residues. The ends were cut back, 2 bases at V and 2 bases at J, with 17 bases in the middle. Looked up from germline, CDR1 is SGHAT and CDR2 is FQNNGV. In DNA form, the CDR3 reads TGTGCCAGCAGCTTATCGGGGGATAGCGGAAACACAGATACGCAGTATTTT. Protein product: CASSLSGDSGNTDTQYF. The complete variable domain, with remaining parts taken from reference TRBV11-2 and TRBJ2-3, reads EAGVAQSPRYKIIEKRQSVAFWCNPISGHATLYWYQQILGQGPKLLIQFQNNGVVDDSQLPKDRFSAERLKGVDSTLKIQPAKLEDSAVYLCASSLSGDSGNTDTQYFGPGTRLTVL.

The chain recombines TRBV6-4 with TRBJ1-2, with 7 bases lining up with TRBD1. CDR1 and CDR2 from the germline V gene are MRHNA and SNTAGT. This CDR3 has 14 residues. Losses at the gene ends were 0 bases for V and 7 bases for J; bases not matched to a gene: 5. The CDR3, as DNA: TGTGCCAGCAGTGACTCCGGACAGGTTCGTGGCTACACCTTC. Protein sequence: CASSDSGQVRGYTF.

The rearrangement links TRBV7-9 to TRBJ2-5, with D perhaps TRBD1 or TRBD2 (6 bases each). Trimming removed 3 bases at V and 5 bases at J, with 13 bases between. The CDR3 runs 14 residues. Germline CDR1 is SEHNR and CDR2 is FQNEAQ (reference sequence). CDR3 protein: CASSFTGGGETQYF. CDR3 coding DNA: TGTGCCAGCAGCTTTACAGGAGGGGGGGAGACCCAGTACTTC. Filled out from reference TRBV7-9 and TRBJ2-5, the complete variable domain reads DTGVSQNPRHKITKRGQNVTFRCDPISEHNRLYWYRQTLGQGPEFLTYFQNEAQLEKSRLLSDRFSAERPKGSFSTLEIQRTEQGDSAMYLCASSFTGGGETQYFGPGTRLLVL.

The chain is built from TRBV5-1 and TRBJ2-5, with no clear D. This CDR3 is 17 amino acids long. Trimming pared 0 bases from V and 0 bases from J, leaving 15 bases between. CDR1 and CDR2 (germline): SGHRS, YFSETQ. CDR3 residues: CASSLAEADPYQETQYF. The CDR3 DNA follows: TGCGCCAGCAGCTTGGCCGAGGCGGACCCCTACCAAGAGACCCAGTACTTC.

CDR3 coding DNA: TGTGCCAGCCCGATGTGCGAAGAGGGGAGGACAGATACGCAGTATTTT. Translation: CASPMCEEGRTDTQYF. The chain links TRBV25-1 to TRBJ2-3; perhaps TRBD2 as D (6 bases). This CDR3 contains 16 residues. The germline gives CDR1 MGHDK, CDR2 SYGVNS. V dropped 8 bases and J dropped 3 bases, with 21 bases sitting between them.

V usage is TRBV7-9 and J usage is TRBJ2-6; TRBD2 matches 8 bases. The CDR3 runs 19 residues. Trimming removed 5 bases from V and 4 bases from J; junction bases left unmatched: 16. Per the germline V gene, CDR1 is SEHNR and CDR2 is FQNEAQ (reference sequence). The CDR3 loop is CASSPRAGEAGWGANVLTF. CDR3 sequence (DNA): TGTGCCAGCAGCCCTAGAGCGGGAGAAGCAGGTTGGGGGGCCAACGTCCTGACTTTC.

The V call is TRBV7-7, the J call TRBJ2-1, with D perhaps matching TRBD2 (6 bases). V was pared by 4 bases and J by 5 bases, with 9 bases between. CDR1 and CDR2 from the germline V gene are SSHAT and FNYEAQ (reference sequence). The CDR3 has 13 amino acids. The CDR3 DNA follows: TGTGCCAGCAGCTCTCCGGGAGACAATGAGCAGTTCTTC. It encodes CASSSPGDNEQFF.

In the case of this clone: Different DNA sequences within this sample yield the same CDR3. CDR3 amino acids: CASSLDPGSAYEQYF. The DNA of the CDR3 is TGTGCCAGCAGCTTAGACCCCGGGAGTGCTTACGAGCAGTACTTC. The genes are TRBV11-2 and TRBJ2-7; a possible D gene is TRBD2 (6 bases). This CDR3 is 15 amino acids long. Germline lookup yields CDR1 SGHAT and CDR2 FQNNGV. V lost 0 bases and J 4 bases, leaving 13 bases between the germline ends.

J is TRBJ2-2 and V is TRBV19, with a possible D match to TRBD2 (5 bases). CDR1 is LNHDA, CDR2 SQIVND, per germline (reference sequence). CDR3 size: 14 residues. V was clipped by 4 bases and J by 7 bases, with 13 bases between them. CDR3 in amino acids: CASSRQPGIGELFF. DNA of the CDR3: TGTGCCAGTAGTAGACAACCGGGAATCGGGGAGCTGTTTTTT.